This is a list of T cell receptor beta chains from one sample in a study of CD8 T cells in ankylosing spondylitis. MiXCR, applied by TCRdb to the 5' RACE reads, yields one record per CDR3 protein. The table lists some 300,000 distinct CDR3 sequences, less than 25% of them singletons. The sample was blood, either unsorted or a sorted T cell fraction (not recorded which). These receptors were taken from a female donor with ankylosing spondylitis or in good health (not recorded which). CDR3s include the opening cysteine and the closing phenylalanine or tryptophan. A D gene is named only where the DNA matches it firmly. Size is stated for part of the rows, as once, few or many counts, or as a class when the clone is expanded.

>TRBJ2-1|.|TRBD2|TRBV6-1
CASSELGGSTDEQFF
TGTGCCAGCAGTGAACTGGGCGGGAGTACGGATGAGCAGTTCTTC
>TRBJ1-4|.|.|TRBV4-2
CASSQRRRRGEKLFF
TGTGCCAGCAGCCAAAGGCGCAGGAGGGGAGAAAAACTGTTTTTT
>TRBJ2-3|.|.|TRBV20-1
CSAPGVASTDTQYF
TGCAGTGCTCCCGGGGTAGCGAGCACAGATACGCAGTATTTT
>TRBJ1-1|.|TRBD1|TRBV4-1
CASSQPTGQGARGSGAFF
TGCGCCAGCAGCCAACCTACGGGACAGGGGGCGCGAGGGTCTGGAGCTTTCTTT
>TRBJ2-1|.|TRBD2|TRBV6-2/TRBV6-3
CASSYSRLAGGNEQFF
TGTGCCAGCAGTTACTCGAGGTTAGCGGGAGGCAATGAGCAGTTCTTC
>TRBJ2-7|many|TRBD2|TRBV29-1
CSVSTGGSGVEQYF
TGCAGCGTCTCAACCGGCGGGAGCGGGGTCGAGCAGTACTTC
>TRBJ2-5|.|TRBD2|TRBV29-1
CSVGEGQETQYF
TGCAGCGTTGGGGAGGGGCAAGAGACCCAGTACTTC
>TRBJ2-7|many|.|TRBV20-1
CSADSGQAIYEQYF
TGCAGTGCCGACAGCGGGCAAGCAATCTACGAGCAGTACTTC
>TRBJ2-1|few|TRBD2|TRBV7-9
CASSLSGVGDHNEQFF
TGTGCCAGCAGTTTAAGCGGGGTGGGAGACCACAATGAGCAGTTCTTC
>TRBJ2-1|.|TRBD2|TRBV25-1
CASSVAGVSYNEQFF
TGTGCCAGCAGTGTAGCGGGAGTTTCCTACAATGAGCAGTTCTTC
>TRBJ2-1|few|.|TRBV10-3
CAISESKPSRRVSYNEQFF
TGTGCCATCAGTGAGTCGAAGCCTAGCCGAAGAGTATCCTACAATGAGCAGTTCTTC
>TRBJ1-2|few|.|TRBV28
CASSIPSGYTF
TGTGCCAGCAGTATCCCCTCGGGCTACACCTTC
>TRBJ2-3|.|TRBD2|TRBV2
CASRGTSGSRDTQYF
TGTGCCAGTAGGGGGACTAGCGGGAGTCGTGATACGCAGTATTTT
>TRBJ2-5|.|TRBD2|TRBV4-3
CASSQGSFSGTLRETQYF
TGCGCCAGCAGCCAAGGGTCCTTTAGCGGGACCCTAAGGGAGACCCAGTACTTC
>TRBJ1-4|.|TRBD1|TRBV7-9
CASSPRDRVNEKLFF
TGTGCCAGCAGCCCTCGGGACAGGGTGAATGAAAAACTGTTTTTT
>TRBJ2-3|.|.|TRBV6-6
CASSHTGDTQYF
TGTGCCAGCAGCCACACTGGAGATACGCAGTATTTT
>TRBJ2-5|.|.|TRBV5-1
CASSLQQAQETQYF
TGCGCCAGCAGCCTTCAACAGGCGCAAGAGACCCAGTACTTC
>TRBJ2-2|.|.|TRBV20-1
CSARVWGEVTGELFF
TGCAGTGCGCGCGTGTGGGGAGAGGTCACCGGGGAGCTGTTTTTT
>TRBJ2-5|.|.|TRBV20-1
CSGAWGETQYF
TGCAGTGGGGCCTGGGGTGAGACCCAGTACTTC
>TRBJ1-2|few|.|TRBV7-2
CASSLEGGYGYTF
TGTGCCAGCAGCTTAGAAGGGGGCTATGGCTACACCTTC
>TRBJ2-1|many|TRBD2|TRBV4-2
CASSRGTSGRTSFF
TGTGCCAGCAGCCGCGGGACTAGCGGGAGGACGTCGTTCTTC
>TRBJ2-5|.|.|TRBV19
CASSETATTLQETQYF
TGTGCCAGTAGCGAGACAGCAACTACGCTCCAAGAGACCCAGTACTTC
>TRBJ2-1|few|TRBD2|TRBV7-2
CASSLLAGGNEQFF
TGTGCCAGCAGCTTACTCGCGGGAGGCAATGAGCAGTTCTTC
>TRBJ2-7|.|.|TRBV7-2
CASSLGGGRGYEQYF
TGTGCCAGCAGCTTAGGGGGTGGGAGAGGTTACGAGCAGTACTTC
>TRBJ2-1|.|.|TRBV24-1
CATSDPGTAGEQFF
TGTGCCACCAGTGACCCTGGGACCGCCGGGGAGCAGTTCTTC
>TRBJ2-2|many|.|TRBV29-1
CSVGDTNTGELFF
TGCAGCGTTGGGGACACCAACACCGGGGAGCTGTTTTTT
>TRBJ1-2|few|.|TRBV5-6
CASSLGSGSSYTF
TGTGCCAGCAGCCTAGGATCAGGGAGTAGCTACACCTTC
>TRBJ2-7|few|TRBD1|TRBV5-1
CASTFRDRAEEQYF
TGCGCCAGCACCTTCCGGGACAGGGCTGAAGAGCAGTACTTC
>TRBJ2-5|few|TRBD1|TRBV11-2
CASSSNRGATQYF
TGTGCCAGCAGCTCGAACAGGGGCGCGACCCAGTACTTC
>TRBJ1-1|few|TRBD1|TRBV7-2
CASSLIAQGGAEAFF
TGTGCCAGCAGCTTGATTGCGCAGGGGGGAGCTGAAGCTTTCTTT
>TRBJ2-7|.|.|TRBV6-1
CASNPAGTSYEQYF
TGTGCCAGCAATCCGGCGGGAACCTCCTACGAGCAGTACTTC
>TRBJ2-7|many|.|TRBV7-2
CASSFSGRTYEQYF
TGTGCCAGCAGCTTCTCGGGACGGACCTACGAGCAGTACTTC
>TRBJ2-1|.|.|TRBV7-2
CASSLPDRIPGNEQFF
TGTGCCAGCAGCTTACCCGACAGAATACCTGGGAATGAGCAGTTCTTC
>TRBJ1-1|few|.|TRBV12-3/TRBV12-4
CASSLVSGGDTEAFF
TGTGCCAGCAGTTTAGTTTCCGGGGGGGACACTGAAGCTTTCTTT
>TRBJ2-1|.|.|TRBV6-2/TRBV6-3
CASIGRAYNEQFF
TGTGCCAGCATCGGCAGAGCCTACAATGAGCAGTTCTTC
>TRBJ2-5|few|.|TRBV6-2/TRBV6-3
CASSYPTDGQETQYF
TGTGCCAGCAGTTACCCCACGGACGGCCAAGAGACCCAGTACTTC
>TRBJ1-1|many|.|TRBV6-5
CASMRMNTEAFF
TGTGCCAGCATGAGGATGAACACTGAAGCTTTCTTT
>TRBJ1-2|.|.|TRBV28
CASSRNPNYGYTF
TGTGCCAGCAGCAGGAATCCAAACTATGGCTACACCTTC
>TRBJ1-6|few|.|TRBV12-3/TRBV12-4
CASSLGGGGNSPLHF
TGTGCCAGCAGTTTAGGCGGGGGGGGTAATTCACCCCTCCACTTT
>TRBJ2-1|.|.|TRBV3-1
CASSQDRSWGAGYNEQFF
TGTGCCAGCAGCCAAGATCGTAGTTGGGGGGCCGGATACAATGAGCAGTTCTTC
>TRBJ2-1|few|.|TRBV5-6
CASTYGYGANEQFF
TGTGCCAGCACCTATGGATATGGAGCCAATGAGCAGTTCTTC
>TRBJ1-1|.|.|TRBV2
CASSEAAGANTEAFF
TGTGCCAGCAGTGAAGCGGCAGGAGCGAACACTGAAGCTTTCTTT
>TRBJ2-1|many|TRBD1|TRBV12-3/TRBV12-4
CASSPGTGTYNEQFF
TGTGCCAGCAGCCCCGGGACAGGGACCTACAATGAGCAGTTCTTC
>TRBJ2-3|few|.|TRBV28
CASRVGRRRRSTDTQYF
TGTGCCAGCAGAGTGGGACGTCGGAGGCGTAGCACAGATACGCAGTATTTT
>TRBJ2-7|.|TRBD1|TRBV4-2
CASSQDPYGTGLYLSSYEQYF
TGTGCCAGCAGCCAAGACCCGTACGGGACAGGGCTCTATCTTAGCTCCTACGAGCAGTACTTC